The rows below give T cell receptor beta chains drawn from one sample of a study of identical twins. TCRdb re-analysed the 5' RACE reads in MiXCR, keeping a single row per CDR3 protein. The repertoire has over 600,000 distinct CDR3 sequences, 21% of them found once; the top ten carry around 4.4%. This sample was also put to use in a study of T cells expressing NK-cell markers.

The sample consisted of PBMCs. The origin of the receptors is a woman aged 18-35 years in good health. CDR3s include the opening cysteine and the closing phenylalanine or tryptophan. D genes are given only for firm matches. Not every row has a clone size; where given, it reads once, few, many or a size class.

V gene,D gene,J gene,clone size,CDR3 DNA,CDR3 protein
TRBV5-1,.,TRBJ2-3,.,TGCGCCAGCATCCAAGCGGGCACAGATACGCAGTATTTT,CASIQAGTDTQYF
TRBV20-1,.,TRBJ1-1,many,TGCAGTGCTAGAGAGGGTACAGGGCGGAACACTGAAGCTTTCTTT,CSAREGTGRNTEAFF
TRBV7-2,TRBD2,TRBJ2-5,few,TGTGCCAGCAGTTATAGCGGGAGGATAGAGACCCAGTACTTC,CASSYSGRIETQYF
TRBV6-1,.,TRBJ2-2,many,TGTGCCAGCAGTCGAGGGCGGCACGGGGAGCTGTTTTTT,CASSRGRHGELFF
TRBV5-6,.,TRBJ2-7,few,TGTGCCAGCAGCCGGGTGAGTCTCGAGCAGTACTTC,CASSRVSLEQYF
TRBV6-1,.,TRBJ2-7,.,TGTGCCAGCCGAATGACAAGAGACTCCTACGAGCAGTACTTC,CASRMTRDSYEQYF
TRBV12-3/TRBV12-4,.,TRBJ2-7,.,TGTGCCAGCAGTTCCGGACGGCCCCGGAACGAGCAGTACTTC,CASSSGRPRNEQYF
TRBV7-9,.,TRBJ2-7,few,TGTGCCAGCAGACGTAGGGGGTTCGGGGAGCAGTACTTC,CASRRRGFGEQYF
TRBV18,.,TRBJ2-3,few,TGTGCCAGCTCACCACCGGGGCAGGGGCGCGCAGATACGCAGTATTTT,CASSPPGQGRADTQYF
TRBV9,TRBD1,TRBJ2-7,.,TGTGCCAGCAGCCTCGGACAGGGGGGGTCTTATGCGCAGTACTTC,CASSLGQGGSYAQYF
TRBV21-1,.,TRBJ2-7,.,TGTGCCAGCAGCAAAGCGCAAAAGGGAGGATCCAGCTTCAACTCCTACGAGCAGTACTTC,CASSKAQKGGSSFNSYEQYF
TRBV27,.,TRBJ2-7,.,TGTGCCAGCAGCCTCAGGGGAACCTCCTACGAGCAGTACTTC,CASSLRGTSYEQYF
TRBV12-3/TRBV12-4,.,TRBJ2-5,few,TGTGCCAGCGCCGTCCGCGGGACCCAGTACTTC,CASAVRGTQYF
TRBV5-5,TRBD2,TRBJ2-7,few,TGTGCCAGCAGCTTGGTATTTAGCGGGAGCATCTACGAGCAGTACTTC,CASSLVFSGSIYEQYF
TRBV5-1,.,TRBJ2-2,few,TGCGCCAGCACCGTCGGAGTGGGGAACACCGGGGAGCTGTTTTTT,CASTVGVGNTGELFF
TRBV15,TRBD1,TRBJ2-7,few,TGTGCCACCAGCAGTCCCCAGGACAGGTTCGTCCACGAGCAGTACTTC,CATSSPQDRFVHEQYF
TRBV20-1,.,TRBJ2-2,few,TGCAGTGCTATAGAGAAGCAGGGGAGGACCGGGGAGCTGTTTTTT,CSAIEKQGRTGELFF
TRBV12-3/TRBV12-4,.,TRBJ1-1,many,TGTGCCAGCAGCCCTGATCGGGCTGAAGCTTTCTTT,CASSPDRAEAFF
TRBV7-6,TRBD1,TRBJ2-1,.,TGTGCCAGCAGCTTAAAGCTGGGACAATCCAGGGGGAATGAGCAGTTCTTC,CASSLKLGQSRGNEQFF
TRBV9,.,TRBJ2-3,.,TGTGCCAGCAGCGTAAGGCCCAGGTATACGCAGTATTTT,CASSVRPRYTQYF
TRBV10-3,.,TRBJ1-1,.,TGTGCCATCAGCCAGACATCCGAAGCTTTCTTT,CAISQTSEAFF
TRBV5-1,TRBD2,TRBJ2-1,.,TGCGCCAGCAGCTTGGAGGGGACTAGCGGAGTAGGTGAGCAGTTCTTC,CASSLEGTSGVGEQFF
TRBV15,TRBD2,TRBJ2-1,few,TGTGCCACCAGCGGGGATGGGGGAGCGGGAGCTGAGCAGTTCTTC,CATSGDGGAGAEQFF
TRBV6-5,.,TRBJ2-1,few,TGTGCCAGCAGTTACTCCACAGTGAGCTCCTACAATGAGCAGTTCTTC,CASSYSTVSSYNEQFF
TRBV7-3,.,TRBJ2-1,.,TGTGCCAGCAGCTTTGACCGGACAAACTACAATGAGCAGTTCTTC,CASSFDRTNYNEQFF
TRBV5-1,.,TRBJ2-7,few,TGCGCCAGCAGCTTCGGACCCCGTTACGAGCAGTACTTC,CASSFGPRYEQYF
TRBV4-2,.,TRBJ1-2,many,TGTGCCAGCAGCCAAGTGAGTCCAGCCAACTATGGCTACACCTTC,CASSQVSPANYGYTF
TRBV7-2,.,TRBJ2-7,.,TGTGCCAGCAGCGGCGGAACAGGGAACTACGAGCAGTACTTC,CASSGGTGNYEQYF
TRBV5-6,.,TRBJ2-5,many,TGTGCCAGCAGCTTTGAGCTCCTGGGGGAGACCCAGTACTTC,CASSFELLGETQYF
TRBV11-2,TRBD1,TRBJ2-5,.,TGTGCCAGCAGCTCGCCGGCGACAGGGCAAGAGACCCAGTACTTC,CASSSPATGQETQYF
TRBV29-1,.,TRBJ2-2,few,TGCAGCGTAGTTCACGGTTATTCCGGGGAGCTGTTTTTT,CSVVHGYSGELFF
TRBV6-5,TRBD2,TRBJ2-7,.,TGTGCCAGCAGTTTCTCTAGCGGGAGGTACGAGCAGTACTTC,CASSFSSGRYEQYF
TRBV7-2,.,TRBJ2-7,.,TGTGCCAGCAGCTTAGGATCAATGAGGTCAGAGCAGTACTTC,CASSLGSMRSEQYF
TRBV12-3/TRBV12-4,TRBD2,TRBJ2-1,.,TGTGCCAGCAGTTCAGGTAGCGGGGTTTATACCGACAATGAGCAGTTCTTC,CASSSGSGVYTDNEQFF
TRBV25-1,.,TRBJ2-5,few,TGTGCCAGCAGTGACTTTGGGGCTATGGGCCAAGAGACCCAGTACTTC,CASSDFGAMGQETQYF
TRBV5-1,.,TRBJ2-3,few,TGCGCCAGCAGCTTGGACAGGAGCCGGGATACGCAGTATTTT,CASSLDRSRDTQYF
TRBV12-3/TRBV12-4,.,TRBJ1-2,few,TGTGCCAGCAGTTTCATGCCTAACTATGGCTACACCTTC,CASSFMPNYGYTF
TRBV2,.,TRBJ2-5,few,TGTGCCAGCAGTGAAGGGGGCAGGGGGTACTTC,CASSEGGRGYF
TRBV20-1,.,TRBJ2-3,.,TGCAGTCCTCAGACAGCCCTATCAACAGATACGCAGTATTTT,CSPQTALSTDTQYF
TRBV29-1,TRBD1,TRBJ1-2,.,TGCAGCGTTGTCGGGGACAGGCCCTGGGACGACTATGGCTACACCTTC,CSVVGDRPWDDYGYTF
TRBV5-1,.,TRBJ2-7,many,TGCGCCAGCAGCTTGGAGGTGGGCGTCTCCTACGAGCAGTACTTC,CASSLEVGVSYEQYF
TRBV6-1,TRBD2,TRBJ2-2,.,TGTGCCAGCTCCTGGGGGGGAAACACCGGGGAGCTGTTTTTT,CASSWGGNTGELFF
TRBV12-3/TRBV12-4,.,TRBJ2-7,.,TGTGCCAGCTTAGGGATGGGGACCACCGTCGGGCAGTACTTC,CASLGMGTTVGQYF
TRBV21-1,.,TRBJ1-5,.,TGTGCCAGCAGCAGAAGGGAGGTTTGGGGCAATCAGCCCCAGCATTTT,CASSRREVWGNQPQHF
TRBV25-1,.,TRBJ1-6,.,TGTGCCAGCAGTGAGCAGGGCACGGTTTGGCCCAATTCACCCCTCCACTTT,CASSEQGTVWPNSPLHF
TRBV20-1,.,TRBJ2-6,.,TGCAGTGCTAGGGGGGCTGGACGGCCCTCTGGGGCCAACGTCCTGACTTTC,CSARGAGRPSGANVLTF
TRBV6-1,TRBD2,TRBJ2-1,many,TGTGCCAGTCGCGCAGGGAGCGGGGAGTCCTACAATGAGCAGTTCTTC,CASRAGSGESYNEQFF
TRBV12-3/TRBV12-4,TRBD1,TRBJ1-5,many,TGTGCCAGCAGCCGTACAGGGGCTCAGCCCCAGCATTTT,CASSRTGAQPQHF
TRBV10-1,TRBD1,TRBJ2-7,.,TGCGCCAGCAGTGAATACCGGGACAGGATCACCTACGAGCAGTACTTC,CASSEYRDRITYEQYF
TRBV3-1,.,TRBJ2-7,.,TGTGCCAGCAGCCAAGGTTATGGTTACGAGCAGTACTTC,CASSQGYGYEQYF